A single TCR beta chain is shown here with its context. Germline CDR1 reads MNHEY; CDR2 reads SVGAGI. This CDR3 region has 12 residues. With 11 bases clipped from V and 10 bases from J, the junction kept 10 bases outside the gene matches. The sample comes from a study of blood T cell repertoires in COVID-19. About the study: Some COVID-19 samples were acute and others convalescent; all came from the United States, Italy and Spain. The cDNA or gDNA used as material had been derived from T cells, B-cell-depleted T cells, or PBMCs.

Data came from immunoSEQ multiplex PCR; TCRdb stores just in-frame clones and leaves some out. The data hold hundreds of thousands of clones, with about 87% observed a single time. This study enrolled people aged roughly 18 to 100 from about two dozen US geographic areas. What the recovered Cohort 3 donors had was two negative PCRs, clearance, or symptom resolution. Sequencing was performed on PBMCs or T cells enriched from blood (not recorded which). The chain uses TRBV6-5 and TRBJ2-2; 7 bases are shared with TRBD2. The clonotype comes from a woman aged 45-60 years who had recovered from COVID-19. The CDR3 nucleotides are TGTGCCGGAGGGGAGGGCCCCGCGGAGCTGTTTTTT. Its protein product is CAGGEGPAELFF.